The 18 T cell receptor beta chains below all came from one sample that was sequenced in a study of CD8 T cell repertoires and HIV-1 epitope variants (dated by TCRdb to the early 2020s). Library prep was done by the immunoSEQ multiplex PCR assay. The table comes from immuneACCESS by way of TCRdb, which keeps in-frame sequences with V and J called. Part of the clones is missing from these tables; in studies checked, under half for an unresolved V gene and the rest for unknown reasons. The sample table records roughly 5,900 clones; about 70% of these occur just once. Roughly 40% of the sample is taken by the ten largest. Their recognized antigens are unknown. Sequenced material: cultured CD8+ T cells derived from PBMCs. The receptor source for this set is a male donor with HIV.

The genes are TRBV11-3 and TRBJ1-2; D is undetermined. Per germline, CDR1 SGHNT and CDR2 YENEEA. CDR3 length: 13 amino acids. V was clipped by 1 base and J by 6 bases, with 9 bases between them. The CDR3 reads CASSLGPENGYTF. Here the CDR3 DNA reads TGTGCCAGCAGCTTAGGTCCCGAGAATGGCTACACCTTC. Together with reference TRBV11-3 and TRBJ1-2, the CDR3 gives the full variable domain: EAGVVQSPRYKIIEKKQPVAFWCNPISGHNTLYWYLQNLGQGPELLIRYENEEAVDDSQLPKDRFSAERLKGVDSTLKIQPAELGDSAVYLCASSLGPENGYTFGSGTRLTVV.

The chain employs TRBV30 and TRBJ2-7; D is possibly TRBD2 (7 bases). The V end was cut by 0 bases, the J end by 5 bases, with 17 bases between. CDR1 GTSNPN and CDR2 SVGIG come from the germline V gene (reference sequence). The CDR3 totals 15 residues. CDR3 bases: TGTGCCTGGAGTGTACACAGGGCGGGAGTGAACGAGCAGTACTTC. Translated: CAWSVHRAGVNEQYF.

This rearrangement joins TRBV6-5 to TRBJ1-1; D is unresolved. In germline, CDR1 is MNHEY, CDR2 SVGAGI. Trimming stripped 1 base from V and 3 bases from J, with 6 bases between. The CDR3 has 13 residues. The DNA of the CDR3 is TGTGCCAGCAGTTACTTCGGAGACACTGAAGCTTTCTTT. Translation: CASSYFGDTEAFF.

The rearrangement joins TRBV28 to TRBJ2-1; either TRBD1 or TRBD2 may fit D (6 bases each). V lost 10 bases and J lost 4, with 17 bases in between. Germline values: CDR1 MDHEN, CDR2 SYDVKM. The CDR3 is made up of 14 amino acids. Here the CDR3 reads CAIWDNRGYNEQFF. DNA for the CDR3: TGTGCCATCTGGGACAACCGGGGGTACAATGAGCAGTTCTTC.

The chain carries TRBV19 and TRBJ1-2, with 7 nucleotides matching TRBD1. Germline V gene data show CDR1 as LNHDA and CDR2 as SQIVND (reference sequence). This CDR3 region has 13 residues. Unmatched junction bases numbered 3, after V lost 5 bases and J lost 3 bases. CDR3: CASSAGTDYGYTF. CDR3 DNA sequence: TGTGCCAGTAGTGCAGGGACAGACTATGGCTACACCTTC.

This chain joins TRBV6-6 and TRBJ2-2, with TRBD1 matching 9 bases. CDR1 and CDR2 (germline): MNHNY, SVGAGI (reference sequence). CDR3 length equals 16 residues. V shed 6 bases and J 7 bases; nucleotides not matched to a gene: 12. This CDR3 reads CASSWTGELGVGELFF. The CDR3 nucleotides read TGTGCCAGCAGCTGGACAGGGGAACTTGGGGTCGGGGAGCTGTTTTTT.

This rearrangement joins TRBV4-3 to TRBJ2-7; D is undetermined. The CDR3 totals 14 residues. Germline-derived CDR1 and CDR2 are LGHNA and YSLEER. V was clipped by 3 bases and J by 5 bases, with 14 bases between them. For the CDR3, the DNA is TGCGCCAGCAGCCATTACTCACCGGCCGACGAGCAGTACTTC. It is translated as CASSHYSPADEQYF.

The chain employs TRBV11-2 and TRBJ2-7; 10 bases line up with TRBD2. J lost 3 bases, V lost 2 bases, and 4 bases had no gene match. The CDR3 extends over 15 amino acids. The germline gives CDR1 SGHAT, CDR2 FQNNGV. The CDR3 DNA reads TGTGCCAGCAGCTTACTAGCGGGGGCGAACTACGAGCAGTACTTC. This translates into CASSLLAGANYEQYF.

V gene TRBV5-6 combines with J gene TRBJ2-7, with D maybe TRBD1 (6 bases). This CDR3 has 13 amino acids. V gave up 0 bases and J gave up 3 bases, with 7 bases separating them. CDR1 is SGHDT and CDR2 is YYEEEE in the germline V gene. For the CDR3, the DNA is TGTGCCAGCAGCTTGGGGACAGACTACGAGCAGTACTTC. Its translation: CASSLGTDYEQYF.

This clone is a singleton in its sample. The V call is TRBV28, the J call TRBJ2-5, with D unresolved. Trimming pared 3 bases from V and 4 bases from J, leaving 6 bases between. Germline assignment: CDR1 MDHEN and CDR2 SYDVKM. The CDR3 runs 12 residues. The CDR3 nucleotides read TGTGCCAGCAGTTTTAACGGAGAGACCCAGTACTTC. Amino acid sequence: CASSFNGETQYF.

The rearrangement joins TRBV10-3 to TRBJ2-1, with 7 bases fitting TRBD1. Trimming at V came to 4 bases and at J to 5 bases, leaving 14 bases not matched to a gene. The length of the CDR3 is 17 residues. The germline CDR1 and CDR2 sequences are ENHRY and SYGVKD. The CDR3 DNA follows: TGTGCCATCAGTGGGGGCTCTACCGGGACAGATAACAATGAGCAGTTCTTC. Encoded protein: CAISGGSTGTDNNEQFF.

The CDR3: CASSLEADSYYEQYF. The CDR3 DNA follows: TGTGCCAGCAGCTTAGAGGCAGACTCCTACTACGAGCAGTACTTC. The chain couples TRBV7-6 to TRBJ2-7, with D hard to call. Trimming shortened V by 1 base and J by 3 bases, and 13 bases separated the two germline ends. CDR3 length equals 15 residues. Germline V gene lookup returns CDR1 SGHVS and CDR2 FNYEAQ.

This chain joins TRBV9 and TRBJ2-5; D might be TRBD1 or TRBD2, each matching 6 bases. With 0 bases removed from V and 4 bases from J, the gap between germline ends came to 16 bases. The CDR3 is made up of 16 amino acids. In germline, CDR1 is SGDLS, CDR2 YYNGEE. CDR3 sequence reads: CASSVGSSGASETQYF. As DNA, the CDR3 is TGTGCCAGCAGCGTAGGGAGTTCGGGGGCCTCAGAGACCCAGTACTTC.

The chain carries TRBV18 and TRBJ2-7; a weak D match, TRBD1 (6 bases). The length of the CDR3 is 16 residues. The germline V gene encodes CDR1 KGHSH and CDR2 LQKENI. V lost 1 base and J 2 bases, leaving 15 bases between the germline ends. CDR3 region: CASSPQFGQGPYEQYF. In DNA form, the CDR3 reads TGTGCCAGCTCACCACAGTTTGGGCAGGGGCCCTACGAGCAGTACTTC.

This clone was counted between two and nine times. V is TRBV28 and J is TRBJ2-7; the D is unclear. Trimming removed 8 bases from V and 0 bases from J, with 17 bases in between. CDR1 MDHEN and CDR2 SYDVKM come from the germline V gene. This CDR3 comprises 15 residues. CDR3 DNA sequence: TGTGCCAGCCTCCCCCTGGGTCCTACCTCCTACGAGCAGTACTTC. It yields the protein CASLPLGPTSYEQYF.

In regard to this clone: Relative to the germline gene, one junction end is altered; a read error may explain this. This chain connects TRBV7-7 to TRBJ2-7; D possibly corresponds to TRBD2 (6 bases). CDR1 and CDR2 (germline): SSHAT, FNYEAQ (reference sequence). The CDR3 contains 15 residues. DNA of the CDR3: TGTGCTAGCAGCTTAGGAGTCGGGAGTCCGTACGAGCAGTACTTC. Translating it yields CASSLGVGSPYEQYF.

The chain joins TRBV6-1 to TRBJ2-7, with 7 positions matching TRBD2. CDR1 MNHNS and CDR2 SASEGT come from the germline V gene. This CDR3 has 15 residues. With 2 bases clipped from V and 7 bases from J, the junction kept 11 bases outside the gene matches. The CDR3 DNA reads as TGTGCCAGCAGTGAAACGGCTAGCGGCCTCATGGAGCAGTACTTC. It specifies CASSETASGLMEQYF.

The rearrangement uses TRBV6-5 and TRBJ2-7; possibly TRBD1 for D (5 bases). The CDR3 has 15 residues. V was trimmed by 3 bases and J by 5 bases, leaving 17 bases between them. The V gene's germline CDR1 is MNHEY and CDR2 SVGAGI. CDR3 amino acids: CASSYETGSPDEQYF. CDR3 nucleotide sequence: TGTGCCAGCAGTTATGAAACAGGTTCCCCCGACGAGCAGTACTTC.